This paragraph covers one T cell receptor (beta chain) sequence. Alongside a J-beta primer mix, a sample-barcoded 5' primer served in a second PCR lasting roughly 6 to 11 cycles. The template-switch adaptor, which had 12 random nucleotides, put a tag on each cDNA molecule. There were at least 3 million CDR3-containing paired-end reads obtained from each sample. TCRdb independently ran MiXCR on the 5' RACE reads; one entry per CDR3 protein. The data show approximately 830,000 distinct CDR3 sequences, with 62% seen just once and 25% to 35% held by the top ten. The sample is drawn from a study of blood T cells in healthy people across ages. CDR1 is SGHTA, CDR2 FQGNSA, per germline. The V end was cut by 1 base, the J end by 2 bases, with 9 bases between. This CDR3 is 15 amino acids long.

This chain uses TRBV7-2 with TRBJ1-5; D gene uncertain. Material for sequencing was blood. The sequence derives from a man aged 25 to 40 in good health. The CDR3 DNA is TGTGCCAGCAGCTTAGAACGTGGGGGCAATCAGCCCCAGCATTTT. It codes for CASSLERGGNQPQHF.